This is a list of T cell receptor beta chains from one sample in a study of identifying expanded T cells in peripheral blood. The assay was immunoSEQ multiplex PCR, and TCRdb's table has in-frame clones only and misses some. This table has roughly 120,000 clones, about 85% appearing once. Sequencing input: blood. All receptors derive from a person aged 18-70 years in good health. CDR3s include the opening cysteine and the closing phenylalanine or tryptophan. D genes are given only for firm matches. Size tells how often a clone was seen (once, few, many) or the class of an expanded clone, and some rows leave it out.

v_call: TRBV11-2; clone_size: .; d_call: .; j_call: TRBJ2-7; cdr3_aa: CASSSSTAGQTYEQYF; cdr3_nt: TGTGCCAGCAGCTCGTCGACGGCAGGGCAAACCTACGAGCAGTACTTC
v_call: TRBV5-1; clone_size: .; d_call: TRBD1; j_call: TRBJ2-7; cdr3_aa: CASSPGTVYEQYF; cdr3_nt: TGCGCCAGCAGCCCAGGGACAGTCTACGAGCAGTACTTC
v_call: TRBV12-5; clone_size: .; d_call: TRBD2; j_call: TRBJ2-1; cdr3_aa: CASGFSLAGSEQFF; cdr3_nt: TGTGCTAGTGGTTTTTCACTAGCGGGAAGTGAGCAGTTCTTC
v_call: TRBV2; clone_size: .; d_call: TRBD2; j_call: TRBJ2-2; cdr3_aa: CASSQLAGGNTGELFF; cdr3_nt: TGTGCCAGCAGCCAACTAGCGGGAGGAAACACCGGGGAGCTGTTTTTT
v_call: TRBV5-1; clone_size: once; d_call: .; j_call: TRBJ1-6; cdr3_aa: CASSKAVTGSNSPLHF; cdr3_nt: TGCGCCAGCAGCAAGGCCGTAACAGGGTCTAATTCACCCCTCCACTTT
v_call: TRBV29-1; clone_size: few; d_call: TRBD1; j_call: TRBJ2-7; cdr3_aa: CSVELRDRGDEQYF; cdr3_nt: TGCAGCGTTGAACTTCGGGACAGGGGAGACGAGCAGTACTTC
v_call: TRBV7-9; clone_size: .; d_call: TRBD1; j_call: TRBJ1-6; cdr3_aa: CASSLGQGRTPLHF; cdr3_nt: TGTGCCAGCAGCCTAGGACAGGGGCGGACACCCCTCCACTTT
v_call: TRBV5-4; clone_size: .; d_call: .; j_call: TRBJ2-4; cdr3_aa: CASSPDAGTNIQYF; cdr3_nt: TGTGCCAGCAGCCCGGACGCCGGGACGAACATTCAGTACTTC
v_call: TRBV10-1; clone_size: .; d_call: TRBD1; j_call: TRBJ1-2; cdr3_aa: CASSEDRGYGYTF; cdr3_nt: TGCGCCAGCAGTGAAGACAGGGGCTATGGCTACACCTTC
v_call: TRBV19; clone_size: .; d_call: .; j_call: TRBJ1-4; cdr3_aa: CASSEQQVATNEKLFF; cdr3_nt: TGTGCCAGTAGTGAGCAACAGGTTGCAACTAATGAAAAACTGTTTTTT
v_call: TRBV5-1; clone_size: once; d_call: TRBD1; j_call: TRBJ1-1; cdr3_aa: CASSAGQGWVTEAFF; cdr3_nt: TGCGCCAGCAGCGCCGGACAGGGGTGGGTGACTGAAGCTTTCTTT
v_call: TRBV7-9; clone_size: .; d_call: .; j_call: TRBJ2-5; cdr3_aa: CASSSNINPQYF; cdr3_nt: TGTGCCAGCAGCTCGAATATAAATCCCCAGTACTTC
v_call: TRBV7-2; clone_size: .; d_call: .; j_call: TRBJ2-5; cdr3_aa: CASSITWVQETQYF; cdr3_nt: TGTGCCAGCAGCATCACCTGGGTCCAAGAGACCCAGTACTTC
v_call: TRBV7-9; clone_size: .; d_call: TRBD1; j_call: TRBJ1-1; cdr3_aa: CASTLGQGSTEAFF; cdr3_nt: TGTGCCAGCACCCTCGGACAGGGAAGCACTGAAGCTTTCTTT
v_call: TRBV27; clone_size: .; d_call: .; j_call: TRBJ2-3; cdr3_aa: CASRPYLGTDTQYF; cdr3_nt: TGTGCCAGCAGACCTTATCTAGGCACAGATACGCAGTATTTT
v_call: TRBV5-1; clone_size: .; d_call: .; j_call: TRBJ2-7; cdr3_aa: CASSLTTVSYEQYF; cdr3_nt: TGCGCCAGCAGCCTAACGACAGTCTCCTACGAGCAGTACTTC
v_call: TRBV7-9; clone_size: .; d_call: .; j_call: TRBJ2-1; cdr3_aa: CASSLERTVPYNEQFF; cdr3_nt: TGTGCCAGCAGCTTAGAACGGACCGTCCCCTACAATGAGCAGTTCTTC
v_call: TRBV25-1; clone_size: .; d_call: .; j_call: TRBJ1-5; cdr3_aa: CASSLQGSYQPQHF; cdr3_nt: TGTGCCAGCAGTCTACAGGGTTCTTATCAGCCCCAGCATTTT
v_call: TRBV25-1; clone_size: few; d_call: .; j_call: TRBJ2-7; cdr3_aa: CASSPSKSYEQYF; cdr3_nt: TGTGCCAGCAGTCCCTCGAAATCCTACGAGCAGTACTTC
v_call: TRBV5-1; clone_size: once; d_call: TRBD1; j_call: TRBJ2-7; cdr3_aa: CASSEGQGRTYEQYF; cdr3_nt: TGCGCCAGCAGCGAGGGACAGGGGAGGACCTACGAGCAGTACTTC
v_call: TRBV25-1; clone_size: .; d_call: TRBD1; j_call: TRBJ1-2; cdr3_aa: CASSEGQGLIANYGYTF; cdr3_nt: TGTGCCAGCAGTGAGGGACAGGGTCTAATAGCGAACTATGGCTACACCTTC
v_call: TRBV5-1; clone_size: .; d_call: TRBD1; j_call: TRBJ1-2; cdr3_aa: CASSFGGLRDRGRGGYTF; cdr3_nt: TGCGCCAGCAGCTTTGGTGGGCTCCGGGACAGGGGGCGAGGGGGCTACACCTTC
v_call: TRBV6-5; clone_size: .; d_call: TRBD2; j_call: TRBJ2-1; cdr3_aa: CASSPRLASYNEQFF; cdr3_nt: TGTGCCAGCAGCCCCAGACTAGCGTCCTACAATGAGCAGTTCTTC
v_call: TRBV5-4; clone_size: many; d_call: .; j_call: TRBJ1-1; cdr3_aa: CASSLEGDEAFF; cdr3_nt: TGTGCCAGCAGCTTGGAGGGGGATGAAGCTTTCTTT
v_call: TRBV5-8; clone_size: .; d_call: .; j_call: TRBJ2-1; cdr3_aa: CASGEPGLREINEQFF; cdr3_nt: TGTGCCAGCGGCGAGCCGGGATTACGAGAGATCAATGAGCAGTTCTTC
v_call: TRBV11-2; clone_size: .; d_call: TRBD2; j_call: TRBJ2-3; cdr3_aa: CASSRLAGGYTDTQYF; cdr3_nt: TGTGCCAGCAGCCGTCTAGCGGGGGGCTACACAGATACGCAGTATTTT
v_call: TRBV7-3; clone_size: few; d_call: TRBD1; j_call: TRBJ1-1; cdr3_aa: CASSSTGEAPEAFF; cdr3_nt: TGTGCCAGCAGCTCGACAGGGGAGGCTCCTGAAGCTTTCTTT
v_call: TRBV18; clone_size: .; d_call: .; j_call: TRBJ2-5; cdr3_aa: CASSPGETQYF; cdr3_nt: TGTGCCAGCTCACCAGGGGAGACCCAGTACTTC
v_call: TRBV10-3; clone_size: .; d_call: .; j_call: TRBJ1-2; cdr3_aa: CAISESTQGSGGYTF; cdr3_nt: TGTGCCATCAGTGAGTCGACTCAGGGTTCGGGAGGCTACACCTTC
v_call: TRBV14; clone_size: .; d_call: TRBD1; j_call: TRBJ1-2; cdr3_aa: CASSRGTGSYGYTF; cdr3_nt: TGTGCCAGCAGCCGCGGGACAGGGTCATATGGCTACACCTTC
v_call: TRBV21-1; clone_size: .; d_call: .; j_call: TRBJ2-7; cdr3_aa: CASSQNWQTTYEQYF; cdr3_nt: TGTGCCAGCAGCCAGAACTGGCAGACTACCTACGAGCAGTACTTC
v_call: TRBV6-6; clone_size: once; d_call: TRBD1; j_call: TRBJ1-2; cdr3_aa: CASSRDRAYGYTF; cdr3_nt: TGTGCCAGCAGCCGGGACAGGGCCTATGGCTACACCTTC
v_call: TRBV28; clone_size: .; d_call: TRBD2; j_call: TRBJ2-1; cdr3_aa: CASSPGAGASYNEQFF; cdr3_nt: TGTGCCAGCAGTCCCGGAGCGGGAGCCTCCTACAATGAGCAGTTCTTC
v_call: TRBV5-1; clone_size: .; d_call: TRBD1; j_call: TRBJ2-1; cdr3_aa: CASSLRSWGQAFNNEQFF; cdr3_nt: TGCGCCAGCAGCTTGCGGTCTTGGGGACAGGCTTTCAACAATGAGCAGTTCTTC
v_call: TRBV20-1; clone_size: .; d_call: .; j_call: TRBJ1-1; cdr3_aa: CSARFHTEAFF; cdr3_nt: TGCAGTGCTAGGTTTCACACTGAAGCTTTCTTT
v_call: TRBV7-8; clone_size: .; d_call: TRBD2; j_call: TRBJ2-1; cdr3_aa: CASSLDPGGSGLVKQFF; cdr3_nt: TGTGCCAGCAGCTTAGACCCCGGGGGTAGCGGGTTGGTGAAGCAGTTCTTC
v_call: TRBV7-9; clone_size: .; d_call: .; j_call: TRBJ2-7; cdr3_aa: CASSPGQWSYEQYF; cdr3_nt: TGTGCCAGCAGCCCTGGACAGTGGTCCTACGAGCAGTACTTC
v_call: TRBV2; clone_size: .; d_call: .; j_call: TRBJ1-3; cdr3_aa: CASSESRSSGNTIYF; cdr3_nt: TGTGCCAGCAGTGAGTCCCGCAGCTCTGGAAACACCATATATTTT
v_call: TRBV6-5; clone_size: few; d_call: TRBD1; j_call: TRBJ1-5; cdr3_aa: CASSSGTGVSNQPQHF; cdr3_nt: TGTGCCAGCAGTTCCGGGACAGGGGTCAGCAATCAGCCCCAGCATTTT
v_call: TRBV10-3; clone_size: .; d_call: TRBD2; j_call: TRBJ2-1; cdr3_aa: CAIRAASGGDYNEQFF; cdr3_nt: TGTGCCATCAGGGCGGCTAGCGGGGGGGATTACAATGAGCAGTTCTTC
v_call: TRBV11-2; clone_size: once; d_call: TRBD2; j_call: TRBJ2-1; cdr3_aa: CASSLDPLAGSYNEQFF; cdr3_nt: TGTGCCAGCAGCTTAGATCCCCTAGCGGGAAGCTACAATGAGCAGTTCTTC
v_call: TRBV11-2; clone_size: .; d_call: .; j_call: TRBJ1-5; cdr3_aa: CASSLDWDQPQHF; cdr3_nt: TGTGCCAGCAGCTTAGATTGGGATCAGCCCCAGCATTTT
v_call: TRBV10-3; clone_size: .; d_call: TRBD1; j_call: TRBJ2-1; cdr3_aa: CAISGTGDDEQFF; cdr3_nt: TGTGCCATTTCCGGGACAGGGGACGATGAGCAGTTCTTC
v_call: TRBV2; clone_size: .; d_call: .; j_call: TRBJ2-5; cdr3_aa: CASSARGEETQYF; cdr3_nt: TGTGCCAGCAGTGCCAGGGGTGAAGAGACCCAGTACTTC
v_call: TRBV9; clone_size: .; d_call: .; j_call: TRBJ2-6; cdr3_aa: CASSVGGSGANVLTF; cdr3_nt: TGTGCCAGCAGCGTAGGGGGTTCTGGGGCCAACGTCCTGACTTTC
v_call: TRBV2; clone_size: .; d_call: .; j_call: TRBJ2-7; cdr3_aa: CASRLRGTTKQYF; cdr3_nt: TGTGCCAGTCGTCTCCGGGGGACAACTAAGCAGTACTTC
v_call: TRBV5-4; clone_size: .; d_call: TRBD1; j_call: TRBJ1-3; cdr3_aa: CASSPRQGPGNTIYF; cdr3_nt: TGTGCCAGCAGCCCCAGACAGGGGCCAGGAAACACCATATATTTT
v_call: TRBV7-3; clone_size: .; d_call: TRBD1; j_call: TRBJ2-7; cdr3_aa: CASSFTGGSGYEQYF; cdr3_nt: TGTGCCAGCAGCTTCACAGGGGGCAGCGGGTACGAGCAGTACTTC
v_call: TRBV4-1; clone_size: .; d_call: TRBD2; j_call: TRBJ2-5; cdr3_aa: CASSQGRTTGTSGRAGETQYF; cdr3_nt: TGCGCCAGCAGCCAAGGGAGGACAACCGGGACTAGCGGGAGGGCGGGGGAGACCCAGTACTTC
v_call: TRBV6-5; clone_size: .; d_call: TRBD1; j_call: TRBJ1-2; cdr3_aa: CASSYSGTGGSYTF; cdr3_nt: TGTGCCAGCAGTTACTCTGGGACAGGCGGGAGCTACACCTTC
v_call: TRBV28; clone_size: .; d_call: TRBD1; j_call: TRBJ2-7; cdr3_aa: CASRPGQEYEQYF; cdr3_nt: TGTGCCAGCAGACCCGGACAGGAGTACGAGCAGTACTTC
v_call: TRBV11-2; clone_size: .; d_call: .; j_call: TRBJ1-5; cdr3_aa: CASSSDMNQPQHF; cdr3_nt: TGTGCCAGCAGCTCAGACATGAATCAGCCCCAGCATTTT
v_call: TRBV4-1; clone_size: .; d_call: TRBD2; j_call: TRBJ2-1; cdr3_aa: CASSPRVAGGNNEQFF; cdr3_nt: TGCGCCAGCAGCCCAAGAGTGGCGGGAGGGAACAATGAGCAGTTCTTC
v_call: TRBV11-1; clone_size: .; d_call: .; j_call: TRBJ2-1; cdr3_aa: CASSFSQGISYNEQFF; cdr3_nt: TGTGCCAGCAGCTTTTCTCAGGGAATCTCCTACAATGAGCAGTTCTTC
v_call: TRBV5-5; clone_size: .; d_call: .; j_call: TRBJ2-7; cdr3_aa: CASSLGLGRIAYEQYF; cdr3_nt: TGTGCCAGCAGCTTGGGGCTGGGGAGGATCGCCTACGAGCAGTACTTC
v_call: TRBV4-2; clone_size: .; d_call: .; j_call: TRBJ2-2; cdr3_aa: CASSQGSGNTGELFF; cdr3_nt: TGTGCCAGCAGCCAAGGTAGCGGGAACACCGGGGAGCTGTTTTTT
v_call: TRBV5-5; clone_size: .; d_call: TRBD1; j_call: TRBJ2-2; cdr3_aa: CASSYRDRGFLDGELFF; cdr3_nt: TGTGCCAGCAGCTACCGGGACAGGGGGTTTTTGGACGGGGAGCTGTTTTTT
v_call: TRBV7-8; clone_size: .; d_call: TRBD1; j_call: TRBJ1-1; cdr3_aa: CASSPRDRVTEAFF; cdr3_nt: TGTGCCAGCAGCCCGCGGGACAGGGTCACTGAAGCTTTCTTT